This T cell receptor (beta chain) comes out of a study of T-cell memory formation after mild COVID-19. The V gene lost 0 bases and the J gene lost 8 bases, with 11 bases spanning the gap. The germline gives CDR1 MNHEY, CDR2 SVGAGI. The CDR3 is 14 residues long. A remark on this clonotype: What it recognizes is unknown.

Study-level results: CD4/CD8 balance held among clones contracting day 15 to 85, and later expanders leaned CD4+.

TCRdb itself ran the 5' RACE reads through MiXCR, one entry per CDR3 protein. The sample yields approximately 300,000 distinct CDR3 sequences, roughly 15% seen once. The TCR comes from a man in his late teens or twenties who had mild COVID-19 (a few samples of this study predate the infection). Cell type and time point are not known. This chain uses TRBV6-5 with TRBJ1-5; a possible D gene is TRBD1 (6 bases). The sample comprised PBMCs or a T cell subset sorted from them (not recorded which). CDR3 sequence: CASSYSLGAKPQHF. The CDR3, as DNA: TGTGCCAGCAGTTACTCCCTGGGGGCTAAGCCCCAGCATTTT.